The clone carrying this T cell receptor beta chain occurred once. The antigen remains unidentified. Germline trimming cut 2 bases from V and 10 bases from J; bases unmatched to any gene: 6. CDR3 length equals 13 residues. Germline V lookup: CDR1 GTSNPN, CDR2 SVGIG (reference sequence). The protocol was immunoSEQ multiplex PCR, while the TCRdb copy is restricted to in-frame clones and leaves out a portion. The sample records about 1 million clones, under 80% being singletons. This sample was included in a study of shared clonotypes between healthy human individuals. Background on the study: Participating donors consisted of a couple of women and a few men aged 18 to 49. Per donor, three plates held CD4 naive cells, three held CD4 memory, two held CD8 naive and one held CD8 memory. Study-level results: Relative to clonotypes present in all four donors, those not shared had lower generation probabilities.

Donors, healthy HIV-negative adults, lacked recent acute infections or vaccinations. The chain employs TRBV30 and TRBJ2-2, with 8 bases matching TRBD2. Sequencing was performed on memory CD4+ T cells sorted from blood. Subset reported: CD45RA-negative fraction. This sequence was found in a man between 18 and 29 years old in good health. CDR3 in amino acids: CAWSRSGRVELFF. The CDR3 DNA sequence: TGTGCCTGGAGTCGAAGCGGGAGAGTGGAGCTGTTTTTT.